This paragraph reports one T cell receptor (beta chain). Its target is unknown. The Oncomine TCR Beta short-read assay sequenced DNA from cultured CD4+ T cells. TCRdb analysed the PCR reads with MiXCR anew, one entry per CDR3 protein. Of around 20,000 distinct CDR3 sequences in the sample, roughly 29% were seen once. This sample is drawn from a study of vaccination and CD4 T cells after COVID-19. Study-level information: Two Hispanic individuals were among six male and four female convalescent patients. Post-COVID specimens were obtained a median 101 days after diagnosis (range 35 to 161).

This CDR3 has 18 amino acids. J gave up 2 bases and V 3 bases, and 14 bases lay outside the gene matches. Germline V gives CDR1 MGHRA, CDR2 YSYEKL. The treatment is: approximately 11-day PBMC culture with coronavirus spike peptide pools or control peptides (ViraFEST assay). The TCR was taken from a human donor with COVID-19. The rearrangement uses TRBV4-1 and TRBJ2-3, with TRBD1 identical over 7 bases. Specimen: cultured CD4+ T cells from blood. CDR3 nucleotide sequence: TGCGCCAGCAGCCAGATTATCCCCAGGGGGAACTACACAGATACGCAGTATTTT. Residues: CASSQIIPRGNYTDTQYF.